A single sample is the source of the 5 T cell receptor beta chains below, sequenced in a study of technical replicates of blood from a handful of donors. Profiled with immunoSEQ multiplex PCR; TCRdb holds only in-frame clones, not every one. The sample has 100,000 or so clones, roughly 95% seen once. The sequenced sample consisted of T cells isolated from PBMCs. The receptors here all came from a human donor in good health.

The chain carries TRBV5-6 and TRBJ2-1; 10 nucleotides align to TRBD2. The CDR3 spans 18 residues. CDR1 SGHDT and CDR2 YYEEEE come from the germline V gene. Trimming took 0 bases from V and 5 from J; bases not matched to a gene: 11. The CDR3 nucleotides are TGTGCCAGCAGCTTGGGCAGAACCCTAGCGGGAGCCCACAATGAGCAGTTCTTC. The encoded protein is CASSLGRTLAGAHNEQFF.

In this sample, this clone turned up once. The DNA for the CDR3 is TGCGCCAGCAGCATACAGGGGCAGTCGAACACCGGGGAGCTGTTTTTT. As protein: CASSIQGQSNTGELFF. The gene calls are TRBV5-1 and TRBJ2-2; the match to TRBD1 covers 7 bases. The CDR3 is 16 amino acids. The V gene end was trimmed by 4 bases and the J gene end by 0 bases; junction bases not matched to a gene: 6. Looked up from germline, CDR1 is SGHRS and CDR2 is YFSETQ. The entire variable domain, with the rest obtained from reference TRBV5-1 and TRBJ2-2, is as follows: KAGVTQTPRYLIKTRGQQVTLSCSPISGHRSVSWYQQTPGQGLQFLFEYFSETQRNKGNFPGRFSGRQFSNSRSEMNVSTLELGDSALYLCASSIQGQSNTGELFFGEGSRLTVL.

This clone was seen once. CDR3 nucleotides: TGTGCCAGCAGCTTACCAGGGGGCGCGTACGAGCAGTACTTC. The encoded protein is CASSLPGGAYEQYF. The chain recombines TRBV7-2 with TRBJ2-7, with 8 bases fitting TRBD1. The CDR3 runs 14 residues. CDR1 and CDR2 from the germline V gene are SGHTA and FQGNSA. V was pared by 2 bases and J by 4 bases, with 4 bases of the junction left unmatched.

The rearrangement joins TRBV7-2 to TRBJ1-5, with D perhaps TRBD1 (5 bases). Trimming shortened V by 5 bases and J by 8 bases, and 10 bases separated the two germline ends. Germline V gene data show CDR1 as SGHTA and CDR2 as FQGNSA. CDR3 length: 12 residues. The CDR3 loop is CASSAPGEPQHF. In nucleotides, the CDR3 is TGTGCCAGCAGCGCCCCGGGGGAGCCCCAGCATTTT.

The rearrangement joins TRBV11-2 to TRBJ2-7; 7 nucleotides align to TRBD2. Trimming removed 3 bases from V and 3 bases from J; junction bases left unmatched: 11. This CDR3 is 16 amino acids long. Germline assignment: CDR1 SGHAT and CDR2 FQNNGV. CDR3 bases: TGTGCCAGCAGCTTCGGGAGGAGTGGGGGGGGCTACGAGCAGTACTTC. Translated: CASSFGRSGGGYEQYF. Complete variable domain (other parts from reference TRBV11-2 and TRBJ2-7): EAGVAQSPRYKIIEKRQSVAFWCNPISGHATLYWYQQILGQGPKLLIQFQNNGVVDDSQLPKDRFSAERLKGVDSTLKIQPAKLEDSAVYLCASSFGRSGGGYEQYFGPGTRLTVT.